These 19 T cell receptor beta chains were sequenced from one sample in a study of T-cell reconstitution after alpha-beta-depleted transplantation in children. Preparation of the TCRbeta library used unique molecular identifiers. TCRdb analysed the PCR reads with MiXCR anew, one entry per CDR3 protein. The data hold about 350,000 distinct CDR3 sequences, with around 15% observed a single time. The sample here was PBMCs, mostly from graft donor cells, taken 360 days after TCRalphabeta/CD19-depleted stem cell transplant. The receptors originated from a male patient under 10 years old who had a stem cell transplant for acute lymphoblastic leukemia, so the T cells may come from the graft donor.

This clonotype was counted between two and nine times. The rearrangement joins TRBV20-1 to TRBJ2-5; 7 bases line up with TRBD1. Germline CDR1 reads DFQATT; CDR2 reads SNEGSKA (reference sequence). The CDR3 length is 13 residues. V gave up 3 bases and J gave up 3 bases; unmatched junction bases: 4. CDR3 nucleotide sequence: TGCAGTGCTAGCCGAGGGACAGAAGAGACCCAGTACTTC. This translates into CSASRGTEETQYF.

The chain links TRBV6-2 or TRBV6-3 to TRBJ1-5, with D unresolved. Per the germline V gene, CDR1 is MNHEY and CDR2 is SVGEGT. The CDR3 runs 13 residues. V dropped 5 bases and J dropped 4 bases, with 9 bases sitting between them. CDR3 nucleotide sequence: TGTGCCAGCAGTCGGAGGTGGAATCAGCCCCAGCATTTT. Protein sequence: CASSRRWNQPQHF.

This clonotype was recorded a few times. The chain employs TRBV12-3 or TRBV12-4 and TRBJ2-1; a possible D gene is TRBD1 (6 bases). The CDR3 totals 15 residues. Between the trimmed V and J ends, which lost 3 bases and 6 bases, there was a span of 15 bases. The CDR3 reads CASSFPEPGVNEQFF. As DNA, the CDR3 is TGTGCCAGCAGTTTCCCAGAGCCAGGGGTCAATGAGCAGTTCTTC.

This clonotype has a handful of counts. The CDR3: CASSSGRDSPLHF. The CDR3 nucleotides are TGCGCCAGCAGCTCCGGGAGAGATTCACCCCTCCACTTT. V gene TRBV5-1 combines with J gene TRBJ1-6, with D hard to call. Germline values: CDR1 SGHRS, CDR2 YFSETQ. With 3 bases removed from V and 8 bases from J, the gap between germline ends came to 9 bases. The CDR3 length is 13 residues.

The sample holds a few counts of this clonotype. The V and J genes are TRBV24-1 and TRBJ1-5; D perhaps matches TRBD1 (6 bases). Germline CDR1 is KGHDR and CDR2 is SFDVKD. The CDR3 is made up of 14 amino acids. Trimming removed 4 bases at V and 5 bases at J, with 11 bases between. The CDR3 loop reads CATSESDRYQPQHF. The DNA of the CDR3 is TGTGCCACCAGTGAATCGGACAGATATCAGCCCCAGCATTTT.

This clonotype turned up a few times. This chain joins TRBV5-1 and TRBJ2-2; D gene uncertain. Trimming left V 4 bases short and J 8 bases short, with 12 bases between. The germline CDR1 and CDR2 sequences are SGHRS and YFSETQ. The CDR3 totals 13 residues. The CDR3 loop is CASSGGYRGELFF. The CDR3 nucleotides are TGCGCCAGCAGCGGCGGTTATAGGGGGGAGCTGTTTTTT.

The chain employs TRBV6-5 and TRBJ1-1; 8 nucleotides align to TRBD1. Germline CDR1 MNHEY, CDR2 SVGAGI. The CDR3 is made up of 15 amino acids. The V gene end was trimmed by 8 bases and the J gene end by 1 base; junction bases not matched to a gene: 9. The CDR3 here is CASRRIGTGNTEAFF. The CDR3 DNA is TGTGCCAGCCGCAGGATCGGGACAGGGAACACTGAAGCTTTCTTT.

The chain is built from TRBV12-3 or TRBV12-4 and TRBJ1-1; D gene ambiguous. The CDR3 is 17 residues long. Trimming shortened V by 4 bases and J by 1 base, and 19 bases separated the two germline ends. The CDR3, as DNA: TGTGCCAGCAGTTCTGGAGTTAGGGTTGGACGGAACACTGAAGCTTTCTTT. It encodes CASSSGVRVGRNTEAFF.

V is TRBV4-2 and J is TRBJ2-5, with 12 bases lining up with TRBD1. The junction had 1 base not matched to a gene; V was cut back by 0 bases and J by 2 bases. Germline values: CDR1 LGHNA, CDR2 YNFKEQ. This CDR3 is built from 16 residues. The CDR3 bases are TGTGCCAGCAGCCAAGAGGGACAGGGGGCTCAAGAGACCCAGTACTTC. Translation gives CASSQEGQGAQETQYF.

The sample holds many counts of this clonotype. The CDR3 DNA reads TGTGCCAGCAGCCGGACTAGCGGAATTTACAATGAGCAGTTCTTC. This translates into CASSRTSGIYNEQFF. This chain connects TRBV5-6 to TRBJ2-1, with 10 bases matching TRBD2. Trimming took 4 bases from V and 4 from J; bases not matched to a gene: 5. CDR3 length: 15 amino acids. Germline V lookup: CDR1 SGHDT, CDR2 YYEEEE. Using reference TRBV5-6 and TRBJ2-1 for the parts outside the CDR3, the full variable domain is DAGVTQSPTHLIKTRGQQVTLRCSPKSGHDTVSWYQQALGQGPQFIFQYYEEEERQRGNFPDRFSGHQFPNYSSELNVNALLLGDSALYLCASSRTSGIYNEQFFGPGTRLTVL.

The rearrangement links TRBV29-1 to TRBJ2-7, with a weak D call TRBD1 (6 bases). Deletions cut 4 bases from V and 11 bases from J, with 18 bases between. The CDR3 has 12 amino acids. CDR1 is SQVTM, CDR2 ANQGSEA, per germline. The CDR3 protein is CSVGVQGRGEYF. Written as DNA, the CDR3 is TGCAGCGTTGGTGTTCAGGGCAGGGGCGAGTACTTC.

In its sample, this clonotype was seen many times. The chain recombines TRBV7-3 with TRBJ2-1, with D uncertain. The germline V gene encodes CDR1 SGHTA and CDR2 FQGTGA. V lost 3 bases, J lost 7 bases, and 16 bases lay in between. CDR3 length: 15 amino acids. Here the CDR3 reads CASSLGISLTNEQFF. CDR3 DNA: TGTGCCAGCAGCTTGGGGATCTCCCTTACGAATGAGCAGTTCTTC. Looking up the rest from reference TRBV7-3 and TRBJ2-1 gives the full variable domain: GAGVSQTPSNKVTEKGKYVELRCDPISGHTALYWYRQSLGQGPEFLIYFQGTGAADDSGLPNDRFFAVRPEGSVSTLKIQRTERGDSAVYLCASSLGISLTNEQFFGPGTRLTVL.

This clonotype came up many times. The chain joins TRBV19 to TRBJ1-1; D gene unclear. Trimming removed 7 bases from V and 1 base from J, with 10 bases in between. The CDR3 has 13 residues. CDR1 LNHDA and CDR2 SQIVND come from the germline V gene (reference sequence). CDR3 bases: TGTGCCAGTAATCTTAAGAAGAACACTGAAGCTTTCTTT. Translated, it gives CASNLKKNTEAFF.

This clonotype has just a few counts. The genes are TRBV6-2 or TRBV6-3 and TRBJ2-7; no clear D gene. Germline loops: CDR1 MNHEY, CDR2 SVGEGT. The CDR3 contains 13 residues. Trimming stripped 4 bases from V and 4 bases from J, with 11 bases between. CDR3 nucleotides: TGTGCCAGCAGTTGGGCAGAAGAATACGAGCAGTACTTC. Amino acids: CASSWAEEYEQYF.

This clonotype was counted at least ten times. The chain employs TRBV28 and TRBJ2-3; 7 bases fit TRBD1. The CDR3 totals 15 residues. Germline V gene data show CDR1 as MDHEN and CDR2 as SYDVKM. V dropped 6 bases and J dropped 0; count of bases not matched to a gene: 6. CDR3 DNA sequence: TGTGCCAGCAGACCGGGACAGCTTAGCACAGATACGCAGTATTTT. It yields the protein CASRPGQLSTDTQYF.

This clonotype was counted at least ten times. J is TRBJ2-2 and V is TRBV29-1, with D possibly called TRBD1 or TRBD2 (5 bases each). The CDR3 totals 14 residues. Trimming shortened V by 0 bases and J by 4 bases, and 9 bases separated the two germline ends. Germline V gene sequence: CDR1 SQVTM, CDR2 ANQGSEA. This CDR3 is CSVEDHGGTGELFF. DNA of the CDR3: TGCAGCGTTGAAGATCATGGGGGCACCGGGGAGCTGTTTTTT.

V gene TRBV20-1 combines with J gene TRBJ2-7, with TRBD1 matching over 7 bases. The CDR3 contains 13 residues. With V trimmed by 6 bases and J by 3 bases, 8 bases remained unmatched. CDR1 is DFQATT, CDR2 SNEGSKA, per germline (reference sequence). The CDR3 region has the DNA TGCAGTGCCCTGAAGACAGGGATCTACGAGCAGTACTTC. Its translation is CSALKTGIYEQYF.

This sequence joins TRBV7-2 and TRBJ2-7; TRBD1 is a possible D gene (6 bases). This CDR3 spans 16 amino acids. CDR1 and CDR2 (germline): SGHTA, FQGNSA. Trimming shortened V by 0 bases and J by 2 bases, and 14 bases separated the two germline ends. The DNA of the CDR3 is TGTGCCAGCAGCTTAGCGAGGGTTCGGGACACCTACGAGCAGTACTTC. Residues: CASSLARVRDTYEQYF.

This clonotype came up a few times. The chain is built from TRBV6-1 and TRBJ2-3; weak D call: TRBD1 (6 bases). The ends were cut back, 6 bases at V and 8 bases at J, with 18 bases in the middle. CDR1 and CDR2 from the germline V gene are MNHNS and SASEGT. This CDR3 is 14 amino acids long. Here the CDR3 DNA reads TGTGCCAGCAGCCCACAGGGAGCACAATTTACGCAGTATTTT. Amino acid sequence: CASSPQGAQFTQYF.